The 17 T cell receptor beta chains in this list originate from one sample, sequenced in a study of graft-versus-host responses after intestinal transplantation. Only in-frame clones appear in the TCRdb table, and some are missing; sequencing was by immunoSEQ multiplex PCR. The sample has around 7,000 clones, roughly 72% seen once. Intraepithelial lymphocytes and lamina propria lymphocytes were released through processing of graft tissue. The sequences come from ileum tissue, collected about 8 weeks after transplant. These receptors were collected from a human patient who received an intestinal transplant, so some T cells may come from the graft donor.

The V and J genes are TRBV5-5 and TRBJ1-2; 8 positions agree with TRBD1. Germline V gives CDR1 SGHKS, CDR2 YYEKEE (reference sequence). J lost 12 bases, V lost 4 bases, and 11 bases had no gene match. This CDR3 region has 13 residues. In nucleotides, the CDR3 is TGTGCCAGCAGCGCCTGGACAGGGAGTGGAAACACCTTC. It yields the protein CASSAWTGSGNTF. Using reference TRBV5-5 and TRBJ1-2 for the parts outside the CDR3, the full variable domain is DAGVTQSPTHLIKTRGQQVTLRCSPISGHKSVSWYQQVLGQGPQFIFQYYEKEERGRGNFPDRFSARQFPNYSSELNVNALLLGDSALYLCASSAWTGSGNTFGSGTRLTVV.

V usage is TRBV7-8 and J usage is TRBJ1-5; 7 positions match TRBD1. The CDR3 runs 17 residues. In germline, CDR1 is SGHVS, CDR2 FQNEAQ. Trimming at V came to 5 bases and at J to 4 bases, leaving 14 bases not matched to a gene. The CDR3 DNA reads as TGTGCCAGCAGCCCCATGGGCGAAGGGACAGAGAATCAGCCCCAGCATTTT. Amino acids: CASSPMGEGTENQPQHF.

This chain joins TRBV5-1 and TRBJ2-5; weak D call: TRBD2 (6 bases). Germline CDR1 is SGHRS and CDR2 is YFSETQ. This CDR3 contains 15 residues. Trimming removed 1 base from V and 5 bases from J, with 15 bases in between. DNA of the CDR3: TGCGCCAGCAGCTTGAGTGCTGGGGGGATGGAGACCCAGTACTTC. Amino acid sequence: CASSLSAGGMETQYF.

This clone was detected once. The V and J genes are TRBV6-5 and TRBJ1-2; D may be TRBD1 (5 bases). The CDR3 is made up of 13 amino acids. Germline V lookup: CDR1 MNHEY, CDR2 SVGAGI. Trimming pared 4 bases from V and 6 bases from J, leaving 12 bases between. CDR3 amino acids: CASSSGGANGYTF. CDR3 in DNA: TGTGCCAGCAGTTCGGGGGGAGCGAATGGCTACACCTTC.

This clone is a singleton in its sample. The chain couples TRBV5-1 to TRBJ2-1; 7 nucleotides line up with TRBD2. Losses at the gene ends were 2 bases for V and 4 bases for J; bases not matched to a gene: 3. This CDR3 has 14 amino acids. Germline CDR1 SGHRS, CDR2 YFSETQ. CDR3 bases: TGCGCCAGCAGCTTTCAGGGAGGGTACAATGAGCAGTTCTTC. Translating it yields CASSFQGGYNEQFF.

A few counts support this clone. V gene TRBV6-1 combines with J gene TRBJ2-7; TRBD2 matches at 8 bases. The J segment lost 6 bases and the V segment lost 7 bases, leaving 5 bases of the junction unmatched. This CDR3 comprises 12 residues. Germline V lookup: CDR1 MNHNS, CDR2 SASEGT. CDR3 DNA sequence: TGTGCCAGCAAAGCGGGGGTCTCCGAGCAGTACGTC. The encoded protein is CASKAGVSEQYV.

Only one count was recorded for this clone. The V call is TRBV4-3, the J call TRBJ1-2; 10 bases fit TRBD1. This CDR3 region has 17 residues. Germline-derived CDR1 and CDR2 are LGHNA and YSLEER. The V and J ends lost 4 bases and 6 bases, in that order; junction bases with no gene match: 14. CDR3 loop: CASSPTRTGTGEHGYTF. CDR3 nucleotides: TGCGCCAGCAGCCCAACCCGCACCGGGACAGGGGAACATGGCTACACCTTC.

The V call is TRBV28, the J call TRBJ2-7; 11 bases fit TRBD1. After removal of 5 bases from V and 6 bases from J, the junction contained 6 bases not matched to a gene. Per the germline V gene, CDR1 is MDHEN and CDR2 is SYDVKM. The CDR3 consists of 14 residues. The CDR3 loop is CASSISGTGGEQYV. For the CDR3, the DNA is TGTGCCAGCAGTATCTCCGGGACAGGGGGCGAGCAGTACGTC.

This clone appeared once. The V and J genes are TRBV9 and TRBJ2-5; 7 nucleotides line up with TRBD1. J gave up 5 bases and V 4 bases, and 11 bases lay outside the gene matches. This CDR3 region has 15 residues. From germline, CDR1 is SGDLS and CDR2 YYNGEE. The CDR3 spells CASSLNTGARETQYF. The CDR3 DNA reads as TGTGCCAGCAGCCTCAACACAGGGGCGCGGGAGACCCAGTACTTC.

A few counts support this clone. This sequence joins TRBV5-4 and TRBJ2-1; TRBD2 might be the D (5 bases). The CDR3 runs to 15 residues. Germline V gives CDR1 SGHNT, CDR2 YYREEE (reference sequence). V lost 4 bases and J 4 bases, leaving 15 bases between the germline ends. The CDR3 nucleotides read TGTGCCAGCAGCCCCGCACTAGGAAGTTACAATGAGCAGTTCTTC. This gives the protein CASSPALGSYNEQFF. Full variable domain (remainder filled in from reference TRBV5-4 and TRBJ2-1): ETGVTQSPTHLIKTRGQQVTLRCSSQSGHNTVSWYQQALGQGPQFIFQYYREEENGRGNFPPRFSGLQFPNYSSELNVNALELDDSALYLCASSPALGSYNEQFFGPGTRLTVL.

The rearrangement links TRBV6-6 to TRBJ2-7, with D perhaps matching TRBD1 (6 bases). V shed 6 bases and J shed 2 bases, with 11 bases lying between them. Per the germline V gene, CDR1 is MNHNY and CDR2 is SVGAGI (reference sequence). This CDR3 is built from 13 residues. CDR3 nucleotide sequence: TGTGCCAGCAGCCTGGACAGTCCCTACGAGCAGTACGTC. It yields the protein CASSLDSPYEQYV.

The chain recombines TRBV11-3 with TRBJ2-5; no clear D. Germline V gene lookup returns CDR1 SGHNT and CDR2 YENEEA. This CDR3 has 13 residues. V lost 5 bases, J lost 5 bases, and 12 bases lay in between. The CDR3 nucleotides read TGTGCCAGCAGCGGCCGGGTAGAGGAGACCCAGTACTTC. Its protein is CASSGRVEETQYF.

The chain couples TRBV2 to TRBJ2-7; D is perhaps TRBD2 (5 bases). CDR3 length: 13 amino acids. V lost 9 bases to trimming and J lost 4 bases, with 16 bases between them. The V gene's germline CDR1 is SNHLY and CDR2 FYNNEI. The CDR3 reads CARGSPGGYEQYV. Here the CDR3 DNA reads TGTGCCAGGGGGTCCCCAGGAGGATACGAGCAGTACGTC.

The J gene is TRBJ1-6, the V gene TRBV28, with a tentative D call TRBD1 (5 bases). The germline V gene has CDR1 MDHEN and CDR2 SYDVKM. Trimming pared 6 bases from V and 4 bases from J, leaving 10 bases between. This CDR3 is built from 14 residues. Here the CDR3 DNA reads TGTGCCAGCAGAGCACAGGAGTATAATTCACCCCTCCACTTT. It is translated as CASRAQEYNSPLHF.

This clone was detected a few times. This chain uses TRBV10-3 with TRBJ1-5, with D possibly matching TRBD1 (5 bases). The CDR3 runs to 14 residues. V lost 1 base and J lost 5, with 9 bases in between. Per the germline V gene, CDR1 is ENHRY and CDR2 is SYGVKD. Here the CDR3 DNA reads TGTGCCATCAGTGAGTGGCAGGGCGATCAGCCCCAGCATTTT. Translated: CAISEWQGDQPQHF.

Only a few counts were recorded for this clone. The gene calls are TRBV4-3 and TRBJ2-1; 9 bases agree with TRBD2. V shed 1 base and J 5 bases; nucleotides not matched to a gene: 3. The germline gives CDR1 LGHNA, CDR2 YSLEER. The CDR3 has 15 amino acids. CDR3 in amino acids: CASSQASGVNNEQFF. The CDR3, as DNA: TGCGCCAGCAGCCAAGCTAGCGGGGTGAACAATGAGCAGTTCTTC.

This sequence joins TRBV6-6 and TRBJ2-7; TRBD2 is a possible D gene (5 bases). Germline V gene data show CDR1 as MNHNY and CDR2 as SVGAGI (reference sequence). The CDR3 runs to 12 residues. V lost 6 bases and J 3 bases, leaving 9 bases between the germline ends. The CDR3 DNA sequence: TGTGCCAGCAGGTCTCGGGACTACGAGCAGTACGTC. Translated: CASRSRDYEQYV.